One T cell receptor (beta chain) is described in this entry. In the study's own analysis: For nucleated cells, counts were estimated from reference gene primer amplification. Sequencing used immunoSEQ multiplex PCR; TCRdb keeps in-frame clones, though not all of them. The V and J calls and clone size were taken over from that table, and D and trimming were inferred from the DNA. The sample has 300,000 to 450,000 clones; 80% to 90% are singletons. Enrollment of patients from Seattle took place during active infection, with longitudinal follow-up. The data were taken from a study of blood T cell repertoires in COVID-19. Study at large: Both acute and convalescent COVID-19 samples were obtained from the United States, Italy and Spain.

Deletions cut 6 bases from V and 0 bases from J, with 8 bases between. CDR3 length: 13 amino acids. Sequencing was carried out using peripheral blood. This chain uses TRBV12-3 or TRBV12-4 with TRBJ1-1; D remains ambiguous. The sequence was collected from a woman in her fifties or sixties with COVID-19, enrolled during active disease. The DNA of the CDR3 is TGTGCCAGCAGCGGTCAGGTGAACACTGAAGCTTTCTTT. Translating it yields CASSGQVNTEAFF.